The T cell receptor beta chain described here comes from a study of blood T cells in healthy people across ages. Turning to the study itself: The template switching approach captured approximately one barcoded beta molecule for every two T cells.

This clonotype was observed a handful of times. Its antigen is as yet unknown. The CDR3 spans 16 residues. Together with a sample-barcoded 5' primer, a J-beta primer mix was included in a second PCR lasting about 7 to 11 cycles. One entry per CDR3 protein results from TCRdb running MiXCR on the 5' RACE reads. The sample has around 1,100,000 distinct CDR3 sequences; 35% to 40% are singletons. Study-wide points: Calculation of diversity from one million T cells yielded estimates considered to be underestimates.

Sequencing was done on a sample of blood. The chain couples TRBV21-1 to TRBJ1-6. TRBV21-1 is a documented pseudogene. The clonotype originates from a man younger than 30 in good health. CDR3 residues: CARGRKDTKPNSPLHF. CDR3 coding DNA: TGTGCCAGGGGGAGGAAGGACACTAAGCCGAATTCACCCCTCCACTTT.